This entry lists 21 T cell receptor beta chains sequenced from one sample in a study of cytomegalovirus exposure and HLA in healthy donors. Primers: 60 Vbeta forward and 13 Jbeta reverse. TCRdb's table, derived via immunoSEQ multiplex PCR, lists solely in-frame clones and lacks some. The repertoire includes 130,000 or so clones, under 75% of them detected once, and around 2.5% sits in the top ten. Input material: PBMCs. These TCRs come from a woman aged 40 to 49 in good health and CMV-seronegative.

This clone has a single count. The genes are TRBV27 and TRBJ2-1; 8 bases map to TRBD2. V shed 5 bases, J shed 4 bases, and the junction held 10 bases outside the gene matches. Germline lookup yields CDR1 MNHEY and CDR2 SMNVEV (reference sequence). The CDR3 length is 16 residues. CDR3 sequence reads: CASSPLGSGDYNEQFF. Here the CDR3 DNA reads TGTGCCAGCAGTCCCCTCGGTAGCGGGGATTACAATGAGCAGTTCTTC.

This clone turned up a few times. The chain is built from TRBV7-9 and TRBJ1-1, with 8 bases that match TRBD1. This CDR3 contains 15 residues. The germline V gene encodes CDR1 SEHNR and CDR2 FQNEAQ (reference sequence). V lost 8 bases to trimming and J lost 3 bases; unmatched junction nucleotides: 11. CDR3 bases: TGTGCCAGCCTCCTCCAGGGGGCAGTGGACACTGAAGCTTTCTTT. This gives the protein CASLLQGAVDTEAFF.

This clone was counted a few times. The gene calls are TRBV4-2 and TRBJ2-7, with TRBD1 matching 10 bases. Germline V lookup: CDR1 LGHNA, CDR2 YNFKEQ. CDR3 length: 14 amino acids. The ends lost 5 bases at V and 2 bases at J; junction bases unmatched: 3. The CDR3 spells CASSGGQGAYEQYF. DNA of the CDR3: TGTGCCAGCAGCGGCGGACAGGGGGCCTACGAGCAGTACTTC.

The chain is built from TRBV4-1 and TRBJ2-7; the D is unclear. This CDR3 comprises 15 residues. CDR1 is MGHRA and CDR2 is YSYEKL in the germline V gene. V gave up 3 bases and J gave up 0 bases, with 12 bases separating them. This chain's CDR3 is CASSHEDTVSYEQYF. CDR3 bases: TGCGCCAGCAGCCATGAAGACACCGTCTCCTACGAGCAGTACTTC.

The chain combines TRBV30 with TRBJ1-3, with D possibly matching TRBD1 (5 bases). Germline CDR1 and CDR2: GTSNPN and SVGIG (reference sequence). This CDR3 is built from 14 residues. The V end was cut by 0 bases, the J end by 4 bases, with 10 bases between. The CDR3 spells CAWSVQAGGNTIYF. The DNA for the CDR3 is TGTGCCTGGAGTGTACAGGCGGGAGGAAACACCATATATTTT.

This chain connects TRBV4-2 to TRBJ1-6; D possibly corresponds to TRBD1 (5 bases). With 0 bases removed from V and 6 bases from J, the gap between germline ends came to 9 bases. In germline, CDR1 is LGHNA, CDR2 YNFKEQ. CDR3 length: 15 residues. CDR3 coding DNA: TGTGCCAGCAGCCAAGAGACAGATTCTAATTCACCCCTCCACTTT. It translates to CASSQETDSNSPLHF.

This sequence joins TRBV4-3 and TRBJ1-6, with no clear D. V lost 0 bases, J lost 9 bases, and 6 bases lay in between. The CDR3 has 13 residues. Germline V gene sequence: CDR1 LGHNA, CDR2 YSLEER. The DNA for the CDR3 is TGCGCCAGCAGCCAAGATCGGGGTTCACCCCTCCACTTT. Its translation: CASSQDRGSPLHF.

The chain uses TRBV7-9 and TRBJ2-2; 7 bases agree with TRBD1. The V gene end was trimmed by 5 bases and the J gene end by 4 bases; junction bases not matched to a gene: 7. In germline, CDR1 is SEHNR, CDR2 FQNEAQ (reference sequence). The CDR3 consists of 15 residues. The CDR3 nucleotides are TGTGCCAGCAGCCCCCCACAGGGGTTCACCGGGGAGCTGTTTTTT. It translates to CASSPPQGFTGELFF. The complete variable domain, with remaining parts taken from reference TRBV7-9 and TRBJ2-2, reads DTGVSQNPRHKITKRGQNVTFRCDPISEHNRLYWYRQTLGQGPEFLTYFQNEAQLEKSRLLSDRFSAERPKGSFSTLEIQRTEQGDSAMYLCASSPPQGFTGELFFGEGSRLTVL.

There are a few counts of this clone. The rearrangement links TRBV27 to TRBJ2-7; tentative D call: TRBD2 (6 bases). Trimming took 2 bases from V and 3 from J, leaving 11 bases between them. Germline CDR1 MNHEY, CDR2 SMNVEV (reference sequence). This CDR3 has 14 residues. The CDR3 DNA follows: TGTGCCAGCAGTTTAGGCGGGAACTTCTACGAGCAGTACTTC. It encodes CASSLGGNFYEQYF.

This clone has more than one count but fewer than ten. The chain couples TRBV9 to TRBJ1-5, with D possibly being TRBD1 (5 bases). This CDR3 is built from 14 residues. V was pared by 4 bases and J by 5 bases, with 13 bases between. The germline V gene encodes CDR1 SGDLS and CDR2 YYNGEE. The CDR3 coding sequence is TGTGCCAGCAGCCCCCGGGGGGAGGATCAGCCCCAGCATTTT. This sequence encodes CASSPRGEDQPQHF.

The rearrangement links TRBV6-1 to TRBJ2-3, with D tentatively TRBD2 (7 bases). The CDR3 is 15 residues long. V lost 0 bases and J 3 bases, leaving 10 bases between the germline ends. The germline V gene encodes CDR1 MNHNS and CDR2 SASEGT. The CDR3 sequence: CASSEAGGPTDTQYF. The DNA for the CDR3 is TGTGCCAGCAGTGAAGCGGGGGGGCCAACAGATACGCAGTATTTT.

The rearrangement uses TRBV9 and TRBJ2-1; 8 positions match TRBD2. CDR1 is SGDLS, CDR2 YYNGEE, per germline. The CDR3 is made up of 14 amino acids. J was trimmed by 8 bases and V by 3 bases; bases with no gene match: 7. The CDR3 spells CASSARGAGDEQFF. The CDR3 DNA is TGTGCCAGCAGCGCGCGGGGGGCGGGGGATGAGCAGTTCTTC.

As regards this clone: The identical CDR3 is also encoded by other nucleotide sequences in the sample. V is TRBV5-6 and J is TRBJ2-7; D remains unclear. The CDR3 runs 12 residues. The V gene lost 6 bases and the J gene lost 6 bases, with 13 bases spanning the gap. The V gene's germline CDR1 is SGHDT and CDR2 YYEEEE. CDR3 loop: CASMRPLGEQYF. The CDR3 bases are TGTGCCAGCATGAGGCCTTTGGGCGAGCAGTACTTC.

This chain connects TRBV4-2 to TRBJ2-2, with unresolved D. Per the germline V gene, CDR1 is LGHNA and CDR2 is YNFKEQ. CDR3 length equals 13 residues. V dropped 0 bases and J dropped 6 bases, with 5 bases sitting between them. DNA of the CDR3: TGTGCCAGCAGCCAAGATTCGGCCGGGGAGCTGTTTTTT. It is translated as CASSQDSAGELFF.

The chain is built from TRBV5-1 and TRBJ2-3; TRBD2 aligns across 9 bases. The CDR3 covers 16 residues. CDR1 is SGHRS and CDR2 is YFSETQ in the germline V gene. Germline trimming cut 0 bases from V and 1 base from J; bases unmatched to any gene: 3. CDR3 residues: CASSLASSGGTDTQYF. CDR3 coding DNA: TGCGCCAGCAGCTTGGCCTCTAGCGGGGGCACAGATACGCAGTATTTT.

V usage is TRBV6-5 and J usage is TRBJ2-7; 12 nucleotides match TRBD2. The ends lost 2 bases at V and 7 bases at J; junction bases unmatched: 6. The CDR3 extends over 15 amino acids. Germline values: CDR1 MNHEY, CDR2 SVGAGI. DNA of the CDR3: TGTGCCAGCAGTTACAGGTCCACTAGCGGGGGGGAGCAGTACTTC. Translation gives CASSYRSTSGGEQYF.

This clone was counted a few times. CDR3 nucleotide sequence: TGCGCCAGCAGCCATAGCGGGGGGGCCGGAGAGACCCAGTACTTC. It is translated as CASSHSGGAGETQYF. This chain joins TRBV4-1 and TRBJ2-5; TRBD2 matches 11 bases. The germline V gene has CDR1 MGHRA and CDR2 YSYEKL. CDR3 size: 15 residues. With 3 bases clipped from V and 4 bases from J, the junction kept 4 bases outside the gene matches.

The chain carries TRBV6-4 and TRBJ1-2, with D possibly matching TRBD1 (6 bases). V was pared by 9 bases and J by 8 bases, with 28 bases between. CDR1 is MRHNA, CDR2 SNTAGT, per germline. The CDR3 sequence is 16 residues long. CDR3 DNA sequence: TGTGCCAGTAGGATCATTACGGGGGGCGAGATATGGGGCTACACCTTC. Its protein product is CASRIITGGEIWGYTF.

The V call is TRBV5-1, the J call TRBJ2-7, with no clear D. The germline V and J ends were trimmed by 4 bases and 10 bases, with 18 bases remaining between them. Germline CDR1 and CDR2: SGHRS and YFSETQ. The CDR3 runs 13 residues. The CDR3 coding sequence is TGCGCCAGCAGCCCGCGTGTTTTAAGTGCTCAGTACTTC. This encodes CASSPRVLSAQYF. Using reference TRBV5-1 and TRBJ2-7 for the parts outside the CDR3, the full variable domain is KAGVTQTPRYLIKTRGQQVTLSCSPISGHRSVSWYQQTPGQGLQFLFEYFSETQRNKGNFPGRFSGRQFSNSRSEMNVSTLELGDSALYLCASSPRVLSAQYFGPGTRLTVT.

Here the CDR3 reads CASSFGTLGNEQFF. As DNA, the CDR3 is TGTGCCAGCAGCTTCGGGACTTTGGGGAATGAGCAGTTCTTC. The chain joins TRBV7-2 to TRBJ2-1, with D possibly TRBD2 on 6 matching bases. Per the germline V gene, CDR1 is SGHTA and CDR2 is FQGNSA. V was clipped by 3 bases and J by 7 bases, with 13 bases between them. The CDR3 sequence is 14 residues long.

This chain connects TRBV7-3 to TRBJ1-2; 8 bases line up with TRBD1. The CDR3 runs to 14 residues. Unmatched junction bases numbered 3, after V lost 0 bases and J lost 6 bases. CDR1 is SGHTA, CDR2 FQGTGA, per germline. DNA of the CDR3: TGTGCCAGCAGCTTAACGACAGGGGTTGATGGCTACACCTTC. Its protein product is CASSLTTGVDGYTF.